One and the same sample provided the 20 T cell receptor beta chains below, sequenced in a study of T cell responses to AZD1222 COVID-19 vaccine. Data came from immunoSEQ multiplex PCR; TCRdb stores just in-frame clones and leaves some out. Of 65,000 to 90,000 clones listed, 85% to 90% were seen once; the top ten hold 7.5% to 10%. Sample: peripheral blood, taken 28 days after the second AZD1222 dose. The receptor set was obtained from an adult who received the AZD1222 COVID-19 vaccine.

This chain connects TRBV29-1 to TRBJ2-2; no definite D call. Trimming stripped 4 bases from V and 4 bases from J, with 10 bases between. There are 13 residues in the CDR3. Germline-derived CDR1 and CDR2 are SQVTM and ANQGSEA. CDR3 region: CSVGAWSTGELFF. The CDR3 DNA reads TGCAGCGTTGGAGCGTGGAGCACCGGGGAGCTGTTTTTT.

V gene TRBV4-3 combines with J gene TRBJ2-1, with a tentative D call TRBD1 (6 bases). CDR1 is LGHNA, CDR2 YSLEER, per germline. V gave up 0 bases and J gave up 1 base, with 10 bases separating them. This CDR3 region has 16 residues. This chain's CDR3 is CASSQDWGRSYNEQFF. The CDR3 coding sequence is TGCGCCAGCAGCCAAGATTGGGGGCGATCCTACAATGAGCAGTTCTTC.

The CDR3 region is CASSRVLGTDTQYF. Written as DNA, the CDR3 is TGTGCCAGTAGTCGGGTTTTAGGGACAGATACGCAGTATTTT. The chain employs TRBV19 and TRBJ2-3; D remains ambiguous. This CDR3 has 14 amino acids. Looked up from germline, CDR1 is LNHDA and CDR2 is SQIVND (reference sequence). The germline V and J ends were trimmed by 5 bases and 3 bases, with 12 bases remaining between them.

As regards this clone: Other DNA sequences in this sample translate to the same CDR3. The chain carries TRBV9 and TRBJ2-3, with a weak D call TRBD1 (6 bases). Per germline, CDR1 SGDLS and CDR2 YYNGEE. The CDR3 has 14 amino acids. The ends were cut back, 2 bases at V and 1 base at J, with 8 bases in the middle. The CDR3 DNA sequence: TGTGCCAGCAGCGTGACAGGCCGCACAGATACGCAGTATTTT. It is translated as CASSVTGRTDTQYF.

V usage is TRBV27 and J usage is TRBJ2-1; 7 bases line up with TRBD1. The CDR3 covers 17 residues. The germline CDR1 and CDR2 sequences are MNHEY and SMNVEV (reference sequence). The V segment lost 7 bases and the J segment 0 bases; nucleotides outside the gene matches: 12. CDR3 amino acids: CASKPGGQPISYNEQFF. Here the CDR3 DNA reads TGTGCCAGCAAACCAGGGGGACAGCCCATCTCCTACAATGAGCAGTTCTTC.

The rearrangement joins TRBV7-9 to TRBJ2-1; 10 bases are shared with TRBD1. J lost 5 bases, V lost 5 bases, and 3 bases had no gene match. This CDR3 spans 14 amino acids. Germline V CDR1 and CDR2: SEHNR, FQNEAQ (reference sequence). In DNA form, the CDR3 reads TGTGCCAGCAGCGACAGGGGGCCAAACAATGAGCAGTTCTTC. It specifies CASSDRGPNNEQFF.

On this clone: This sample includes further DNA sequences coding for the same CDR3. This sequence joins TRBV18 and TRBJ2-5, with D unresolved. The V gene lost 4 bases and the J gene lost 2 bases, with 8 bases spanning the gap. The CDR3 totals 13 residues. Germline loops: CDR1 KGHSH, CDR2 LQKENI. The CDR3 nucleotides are TGTGCCAGCTCACGTGATAGACAAGAGACCCAGTACTTC. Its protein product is CASSRDRQETQYF.

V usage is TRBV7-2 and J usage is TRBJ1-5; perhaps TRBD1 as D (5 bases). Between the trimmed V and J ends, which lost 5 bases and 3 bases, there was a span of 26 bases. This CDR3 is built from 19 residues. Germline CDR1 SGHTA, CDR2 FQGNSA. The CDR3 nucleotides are TGTGCCAGCAGCGTCGCCGGGTGGGACTACCGTGATGACAATCAGCCCCAGCATTTT. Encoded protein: CASSVAGWDYRDDNQPQHF.

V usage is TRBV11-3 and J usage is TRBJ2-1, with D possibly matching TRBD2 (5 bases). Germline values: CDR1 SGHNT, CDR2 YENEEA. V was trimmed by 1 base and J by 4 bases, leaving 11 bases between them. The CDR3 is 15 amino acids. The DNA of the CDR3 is TGTGCCAGCAGCTTAGGCCTAGCAAATTACAATGAGCAGTTCTTC. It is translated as CASSLGLANYNEQFF. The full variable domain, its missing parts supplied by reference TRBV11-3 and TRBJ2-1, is EAGVVQSPRYKIIEKKQPVAFWCNPISGHNTLYWYLQNLGQGPELLIRYENEEAVDDSQLPKDRFSAERLKGVDSTLKIQPAELGDSAVYLCASSLGLANYNEQFFGPGTRLTVL.

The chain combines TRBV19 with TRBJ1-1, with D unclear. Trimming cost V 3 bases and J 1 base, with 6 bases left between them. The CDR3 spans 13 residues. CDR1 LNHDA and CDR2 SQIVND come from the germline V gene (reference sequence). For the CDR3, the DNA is TGTGCCAGTAGTATCGGGTGGAACACTGAAGCTTTCTTT. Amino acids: CASSIGWNTEAFF.

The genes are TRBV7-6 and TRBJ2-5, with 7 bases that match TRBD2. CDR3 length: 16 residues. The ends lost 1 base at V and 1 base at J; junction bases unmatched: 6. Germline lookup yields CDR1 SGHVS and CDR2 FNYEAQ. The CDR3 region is CASSLVAGVIQETQYF. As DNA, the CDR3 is TGTGCCAGCAGCTTAGTTGCGGGGGTGATCCAAGAGACCCAGTACTTC.

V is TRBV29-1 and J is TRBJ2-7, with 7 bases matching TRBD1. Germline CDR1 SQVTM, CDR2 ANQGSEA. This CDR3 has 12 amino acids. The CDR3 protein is CRENRGYYEQYV. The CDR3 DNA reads TGCAGAGAGAACAGGGGTTACTACGAGCAGTACGTC.

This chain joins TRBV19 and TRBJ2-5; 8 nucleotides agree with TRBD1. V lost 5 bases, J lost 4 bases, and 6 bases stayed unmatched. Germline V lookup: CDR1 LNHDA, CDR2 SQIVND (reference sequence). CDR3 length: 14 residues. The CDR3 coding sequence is TGTGCCAGTAGTGCACGACAGGGGACAGAGACCCAGTACTTC. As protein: CASSARQGTETQYF. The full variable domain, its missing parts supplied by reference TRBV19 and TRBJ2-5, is DGGITQSPKYLFRKEGQNVTLSCEQNLNHDAMYWYRQDPGQGLRLIYYSQIVNDFQKGDIAEGYSVSREKKESFPLTVTSAQKNPTAFYLCASSARQGTETQYFGPGTRLLVL.

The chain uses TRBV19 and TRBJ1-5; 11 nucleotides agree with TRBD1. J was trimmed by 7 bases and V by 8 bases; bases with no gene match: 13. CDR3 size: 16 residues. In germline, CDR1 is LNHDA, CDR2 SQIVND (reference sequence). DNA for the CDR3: TGTGCCAGTCTGAAAATCGGGACAGGGGGACAGCAGCCCCAGCATTTT. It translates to CASLKIGTGGQQPQHF. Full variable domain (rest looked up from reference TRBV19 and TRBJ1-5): DGGITQSPKYLFRKEGQNVTLSCEQNLNHDAMYWYRQDPGQGLRLIYYSQIVNDFQKGDIAEGYSVSREKKESFPLTVTSAQKNPTAFYLCASLKIGTGGQQPQHFGDGTRLSIL.

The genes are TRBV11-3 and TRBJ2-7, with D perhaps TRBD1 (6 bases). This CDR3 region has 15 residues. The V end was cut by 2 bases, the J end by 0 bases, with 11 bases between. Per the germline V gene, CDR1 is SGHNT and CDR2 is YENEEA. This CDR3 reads CASSLSQGSSYEQYF. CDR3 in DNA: TGTGCCAGCAGCTTAAGTCAGGGGAGCTCCTACGAGCAGTACTTC.

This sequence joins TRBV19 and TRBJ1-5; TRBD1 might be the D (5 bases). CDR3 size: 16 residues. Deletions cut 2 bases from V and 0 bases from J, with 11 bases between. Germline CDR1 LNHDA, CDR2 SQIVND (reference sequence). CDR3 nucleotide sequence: TGTGCCAGTAGTATATTGGGAGGGGATAGCAATCAGCCCCAGCATTTT. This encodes CASSILGGDSNQPQHF.

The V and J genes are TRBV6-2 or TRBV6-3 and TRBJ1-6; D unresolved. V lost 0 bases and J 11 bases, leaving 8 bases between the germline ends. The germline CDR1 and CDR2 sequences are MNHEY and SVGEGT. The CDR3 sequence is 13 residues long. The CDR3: CASSYSGSPPLHF. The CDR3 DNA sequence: TGTGCCAGCAGTTACTCAGGAAGCCCACCCCTCCACTTT.

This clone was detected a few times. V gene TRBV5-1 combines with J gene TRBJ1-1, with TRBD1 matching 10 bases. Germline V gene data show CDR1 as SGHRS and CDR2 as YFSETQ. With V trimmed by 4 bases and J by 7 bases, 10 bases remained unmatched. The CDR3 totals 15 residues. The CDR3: CASSPGQGVLGEAFF. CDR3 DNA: TGCGCCAGCAGCCCTGGACAGGGGGTTTTGGGTGAAGCTTTCTTT.

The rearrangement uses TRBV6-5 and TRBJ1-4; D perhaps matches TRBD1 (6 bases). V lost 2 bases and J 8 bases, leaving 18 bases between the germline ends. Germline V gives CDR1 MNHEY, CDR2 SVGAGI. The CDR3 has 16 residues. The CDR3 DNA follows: TGTGCCAGCAGTTACCAACCCTGGGGGGCAGGGGAAAAACTGTTTTTT. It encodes CASSYQPWGAGEKLFF.

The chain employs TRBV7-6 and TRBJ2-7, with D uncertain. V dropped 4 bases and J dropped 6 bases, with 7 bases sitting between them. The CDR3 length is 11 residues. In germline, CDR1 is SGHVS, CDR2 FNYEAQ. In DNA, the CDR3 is TGTGCCAGCAGCTCCCCAGGCGAGCAGTACTTC. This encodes CASSSPGEQYF.